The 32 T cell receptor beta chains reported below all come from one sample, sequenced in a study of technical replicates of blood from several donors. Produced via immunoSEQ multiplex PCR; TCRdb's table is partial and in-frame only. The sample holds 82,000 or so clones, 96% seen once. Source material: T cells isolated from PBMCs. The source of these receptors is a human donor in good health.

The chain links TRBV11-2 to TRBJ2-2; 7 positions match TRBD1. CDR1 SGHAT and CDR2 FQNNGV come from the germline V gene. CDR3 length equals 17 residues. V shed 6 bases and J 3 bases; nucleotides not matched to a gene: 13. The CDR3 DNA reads TGTGCCAGCAGACCCTACTTGGACAGGACTCACACCGGGGAGCTGTTTTTT. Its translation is CASRPYLDRTHTGELFF.

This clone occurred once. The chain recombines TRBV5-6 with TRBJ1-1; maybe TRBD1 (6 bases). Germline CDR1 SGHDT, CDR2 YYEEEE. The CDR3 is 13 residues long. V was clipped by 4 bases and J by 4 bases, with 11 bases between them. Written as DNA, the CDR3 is TGTGCCAGCAGCCCTATAGGGGGCACTGAAGCTTTCTTT. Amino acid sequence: CASSPIGGTEAFF. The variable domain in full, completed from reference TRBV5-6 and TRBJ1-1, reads DAGVTQSPTHLIKTRGQQVTLRCSPKSGHDTVSWYQQALGQGPQFIFQYYEEEERQRGNFPDRFSGHQFPNYSSELNVNALLLGDSALYLCASSPIGGTEAFFGQGTRLTVV.

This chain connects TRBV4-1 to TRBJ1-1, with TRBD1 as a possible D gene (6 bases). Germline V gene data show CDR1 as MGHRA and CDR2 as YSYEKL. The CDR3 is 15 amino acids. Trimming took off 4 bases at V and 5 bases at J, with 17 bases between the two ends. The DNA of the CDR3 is TGCGCCAGCAGCCTAGCCGGGGGGCTTAAAACTGAAGCTTTCTTT. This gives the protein CASSLAGGLKTEAFF.

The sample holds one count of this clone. DNA for the CDR3: TGTGCCAGCAGTTTAGGACTGCATCGACTCAACGAGCAGTACTTC. Its translation: CASSLGLHRLNEQYF. The chain carries TRBV27 and TRBJ2-7, with D possibly matching TRBD2 (5 bases). Germline CDR1 reads MNHEY; CDR2 reads SMNVEV (reference sequence). V gave up 2 bases and J gave up 5 bases, with 16 bases separating them. The CDR3 consists of 15 residues.

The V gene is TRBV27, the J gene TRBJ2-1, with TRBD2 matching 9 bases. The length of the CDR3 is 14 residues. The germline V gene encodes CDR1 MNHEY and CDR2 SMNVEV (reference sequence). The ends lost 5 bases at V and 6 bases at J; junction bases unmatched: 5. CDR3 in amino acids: CASSKGLASNEQFF. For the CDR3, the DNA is TGTGCCAGCAGTAAGGGACTAGCCTCCAATGAGCAGTTCTTC.

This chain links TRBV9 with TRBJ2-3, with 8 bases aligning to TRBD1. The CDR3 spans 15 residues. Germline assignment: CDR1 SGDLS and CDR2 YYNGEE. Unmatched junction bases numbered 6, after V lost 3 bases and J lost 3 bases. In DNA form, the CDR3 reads TGTGCCAGCAGCGCTATACAGGGGGGAACAGATACGCAGTATTTT. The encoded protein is CASSAIQGGTDTQYF.

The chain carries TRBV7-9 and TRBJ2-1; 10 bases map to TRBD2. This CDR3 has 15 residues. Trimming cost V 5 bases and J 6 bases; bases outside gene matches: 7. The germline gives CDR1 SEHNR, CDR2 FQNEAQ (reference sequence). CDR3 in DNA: TGTGCCAGCAGCCTTGGGGCTAGCGGGAGCAATGAGCAGTTCTTC. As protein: CASSLGASGSNEQFF.

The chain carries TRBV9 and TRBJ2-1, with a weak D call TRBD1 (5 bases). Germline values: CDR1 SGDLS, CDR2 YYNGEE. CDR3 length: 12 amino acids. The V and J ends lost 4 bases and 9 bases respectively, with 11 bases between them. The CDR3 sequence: CASSTQEAEQFF. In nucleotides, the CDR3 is TGTGCCAGCAGCACACAGGAAGCTGAGCAGTTCTTC.

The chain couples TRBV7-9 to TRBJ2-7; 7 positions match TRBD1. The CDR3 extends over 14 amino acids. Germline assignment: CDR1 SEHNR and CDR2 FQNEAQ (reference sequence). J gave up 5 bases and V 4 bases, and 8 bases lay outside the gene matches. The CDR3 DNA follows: TGTGCCAGCAGCTCCCAAACAGGGGACCACGAGCAGTACTTC. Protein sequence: CASSSQTGDHEQYF.

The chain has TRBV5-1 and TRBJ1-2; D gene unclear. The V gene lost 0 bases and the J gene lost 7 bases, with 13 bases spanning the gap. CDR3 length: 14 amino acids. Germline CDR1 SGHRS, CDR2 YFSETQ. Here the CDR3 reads CASSLERAEGGYTF. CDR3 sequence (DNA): TGCGCCAGCAGCTTGGAAAGAGCCGAGGGTGGCTACACCTTC. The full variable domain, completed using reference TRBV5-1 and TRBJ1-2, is KAGVTQTPRYLIKTRGQQVTLSCSPISGHRSVSWYQQTPGQGLQFLFEYFSETQRNKGNFPGRFSGRQFSNSRSEMNVSTLELGDSALYLCASSLERAEGGYTFGSGTRLTVV.

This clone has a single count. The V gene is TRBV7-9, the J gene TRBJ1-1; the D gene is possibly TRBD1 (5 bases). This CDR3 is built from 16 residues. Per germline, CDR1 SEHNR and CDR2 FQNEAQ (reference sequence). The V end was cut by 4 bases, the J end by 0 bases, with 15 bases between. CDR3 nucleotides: TGTGCCAGCAGCTCAGGCCAGGGTCCCATGAACACTGAAGCTTTCTTT. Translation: CASSSGQGPMNTEAFF.

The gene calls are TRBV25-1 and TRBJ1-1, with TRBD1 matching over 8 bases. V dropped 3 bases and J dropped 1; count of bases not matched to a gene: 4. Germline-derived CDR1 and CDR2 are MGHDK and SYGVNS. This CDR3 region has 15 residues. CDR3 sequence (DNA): TGTGCCAGCAGTGAGCTCGGACAGGGGAACACTGAAGCTTTCTTT. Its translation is CASSELGQGNTEAFF.

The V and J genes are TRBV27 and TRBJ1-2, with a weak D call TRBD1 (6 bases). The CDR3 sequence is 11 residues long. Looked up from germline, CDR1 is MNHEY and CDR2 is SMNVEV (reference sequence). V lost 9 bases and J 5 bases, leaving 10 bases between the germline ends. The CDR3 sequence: CASLDRYGYTF. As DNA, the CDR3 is TGTGCCAGTTTGGACAGATATGGCTACACCTTC.

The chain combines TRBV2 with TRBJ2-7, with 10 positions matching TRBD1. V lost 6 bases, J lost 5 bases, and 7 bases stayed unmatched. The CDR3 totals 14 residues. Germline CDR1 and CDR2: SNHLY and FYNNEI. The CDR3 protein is CASRGDRGRDEQYF. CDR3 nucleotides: TGTGCCAGCAGAGGGGACAGGGGTCGGGACGAGCAGTACTTC.

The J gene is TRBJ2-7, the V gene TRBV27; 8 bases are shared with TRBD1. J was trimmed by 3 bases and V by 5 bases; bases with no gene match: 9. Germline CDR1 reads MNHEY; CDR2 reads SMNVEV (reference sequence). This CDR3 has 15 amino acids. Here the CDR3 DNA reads TGTGCCAGCAGTCCAGACAGGGGCAGAGTCTACGAGCAGTACTTC. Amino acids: CASSPDRGRVYEQYF.

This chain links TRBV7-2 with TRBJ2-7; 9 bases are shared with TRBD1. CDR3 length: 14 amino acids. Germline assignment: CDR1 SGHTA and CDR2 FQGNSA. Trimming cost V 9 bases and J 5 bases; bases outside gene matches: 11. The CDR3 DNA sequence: TGTGCCAGAGGGACAGGGTCGGATGGAAACGAGCAGTACTTC. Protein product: CARGTGSDGNEQYF.

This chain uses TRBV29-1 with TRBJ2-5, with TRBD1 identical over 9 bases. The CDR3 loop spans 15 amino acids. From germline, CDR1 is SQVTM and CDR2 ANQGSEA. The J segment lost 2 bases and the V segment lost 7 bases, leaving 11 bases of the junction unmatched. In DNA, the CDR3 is TGCAGCGGCGAGAGATGGACAGGGGATCAAGAGACCCAGTACTTC. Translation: CSGERWTGDQETQYF.

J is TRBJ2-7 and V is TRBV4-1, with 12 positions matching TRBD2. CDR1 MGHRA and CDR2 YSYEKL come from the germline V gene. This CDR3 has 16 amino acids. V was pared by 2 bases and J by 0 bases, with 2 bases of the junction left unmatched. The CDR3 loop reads CASSQPTSGGSYEQYF. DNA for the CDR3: TGCGCCAGCAGCCAACCGACTAGCGGGGGCTCCTACGAGCAGTACTTC.

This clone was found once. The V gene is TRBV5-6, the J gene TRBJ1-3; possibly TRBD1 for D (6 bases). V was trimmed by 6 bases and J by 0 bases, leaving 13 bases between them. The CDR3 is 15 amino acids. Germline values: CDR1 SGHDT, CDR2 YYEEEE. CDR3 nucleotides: TGTGCCAGCAACAAAGACAGGTACTCTGGAAACACCATATATTTT. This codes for CASNKDRYSGNTIYF.

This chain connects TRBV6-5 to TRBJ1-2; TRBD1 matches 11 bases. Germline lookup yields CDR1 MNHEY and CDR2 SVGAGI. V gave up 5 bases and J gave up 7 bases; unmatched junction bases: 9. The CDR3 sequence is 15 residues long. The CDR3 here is CASSNPGQGGSGYTF. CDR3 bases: TGTGCCAGCAGTAACCCGGGACAGGGGGGGAGTGGCTACACCTTC.

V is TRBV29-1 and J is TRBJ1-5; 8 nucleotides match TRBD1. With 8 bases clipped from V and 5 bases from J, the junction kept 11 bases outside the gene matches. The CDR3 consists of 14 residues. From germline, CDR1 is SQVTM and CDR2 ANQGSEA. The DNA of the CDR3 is TGCAGCCTTTACGGGGACAGGTTTGATCAGCCCCAGCATTTT. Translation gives CSLYGDRFDQPQHF.

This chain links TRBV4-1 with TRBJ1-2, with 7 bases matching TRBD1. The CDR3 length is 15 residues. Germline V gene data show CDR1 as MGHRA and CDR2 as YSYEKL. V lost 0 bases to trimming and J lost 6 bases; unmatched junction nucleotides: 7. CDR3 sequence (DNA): TGCGCCAGCAGCCAAGATCAGTCAGGGGGTGATGGCTACACCTTC. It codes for CASSQDQSGGDGYTF.

CDR3 sequence reads: CASSRDSEQFF. For the CDR3, the DNA is TGTGCCAGCAGTCGGGACAGCGAGCAGTTCTTC. This chain links TRBV6-5 with TRBJ2-1, with TRBD1 matching over 7 bases. The J segment lost 10 bases and the V segment lost 5 bases, leaving 2 bases of the junction unmatched. The CDR3 length is 11 residues. Germline V CDR1 and CDR2: MNHEY, SVGAGI.

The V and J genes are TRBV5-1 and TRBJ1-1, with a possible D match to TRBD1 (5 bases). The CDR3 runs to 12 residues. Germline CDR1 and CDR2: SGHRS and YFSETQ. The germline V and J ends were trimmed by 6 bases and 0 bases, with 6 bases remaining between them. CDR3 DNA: TGCGCCAGCAAGGGGATGAACACTGAAGCTTTCTTT. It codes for CASKGMNTEAFF.

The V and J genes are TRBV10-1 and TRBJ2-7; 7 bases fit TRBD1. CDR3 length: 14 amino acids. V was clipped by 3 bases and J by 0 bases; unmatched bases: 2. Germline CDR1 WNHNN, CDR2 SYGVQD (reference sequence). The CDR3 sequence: CASSEEGASYEQYF. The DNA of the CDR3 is TGCGCCAGCAGTGAAGAGGGGGCCTCCTACGAGCAGTACTTC.

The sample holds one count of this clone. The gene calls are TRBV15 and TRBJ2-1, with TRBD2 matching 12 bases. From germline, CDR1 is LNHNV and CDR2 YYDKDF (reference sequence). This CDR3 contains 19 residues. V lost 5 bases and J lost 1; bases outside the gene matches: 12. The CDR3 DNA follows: TGTGCCACCAGCCGAAACCCTAGCGGGAGGGCAAGGTCCTACAATGAGCAGTTCTTC. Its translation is CATSRNPSGRARSYNEQFF.

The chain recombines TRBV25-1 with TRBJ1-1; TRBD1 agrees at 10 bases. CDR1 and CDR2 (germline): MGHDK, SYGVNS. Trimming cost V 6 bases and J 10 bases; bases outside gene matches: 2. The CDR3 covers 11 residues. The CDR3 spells CASRGQGGAFF. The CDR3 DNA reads TGTGCCAGCAGAGGACAGGGGGGAGCTTTCTTT.

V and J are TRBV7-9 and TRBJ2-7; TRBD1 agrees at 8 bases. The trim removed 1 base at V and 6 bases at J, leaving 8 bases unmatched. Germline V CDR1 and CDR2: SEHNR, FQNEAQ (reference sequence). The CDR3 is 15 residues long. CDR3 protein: CASSLVLGDRGEQYF. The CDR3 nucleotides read TGTGCCAGCAGCTTAGTTTTAGGTGACAGGGGCGAGCAGTACTTC.

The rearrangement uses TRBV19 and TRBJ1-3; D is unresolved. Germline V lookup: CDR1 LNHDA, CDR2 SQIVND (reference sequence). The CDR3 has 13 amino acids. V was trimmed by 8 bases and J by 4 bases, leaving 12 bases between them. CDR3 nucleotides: TGTGCCAGTTCGGGGTTATCCGGAAACACCATATATTTT. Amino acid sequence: CASSGLSGNTIYF.

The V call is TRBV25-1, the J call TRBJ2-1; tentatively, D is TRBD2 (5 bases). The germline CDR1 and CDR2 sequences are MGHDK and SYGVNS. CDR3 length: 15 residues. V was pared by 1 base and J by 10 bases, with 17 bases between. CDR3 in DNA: TGTGCCAGCAGTGAATCGGCGGCTAGCTTAAAGGAGCAGTTCTTC. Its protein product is CASSESAASLKEQFF.

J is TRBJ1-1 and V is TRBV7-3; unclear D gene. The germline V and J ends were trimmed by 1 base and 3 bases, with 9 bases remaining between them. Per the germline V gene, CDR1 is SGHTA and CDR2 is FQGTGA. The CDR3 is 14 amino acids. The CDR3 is CASSLMVGDTEAFF. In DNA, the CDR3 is TGTGCCAGCAGCTTAATGGTAGGAGACACTGAAGCTTTCTTT. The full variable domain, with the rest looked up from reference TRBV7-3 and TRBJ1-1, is GAGVSQTPSNKVTEKGKYVELRCDPISGHTALYWYRQSLGQGPEFLIYFQGTGAADDSGLPNDRFFAVRPEGSVSTLKIQRTERGDSAVYLCASSLMVGDTEAFFGQGTRLTVV.

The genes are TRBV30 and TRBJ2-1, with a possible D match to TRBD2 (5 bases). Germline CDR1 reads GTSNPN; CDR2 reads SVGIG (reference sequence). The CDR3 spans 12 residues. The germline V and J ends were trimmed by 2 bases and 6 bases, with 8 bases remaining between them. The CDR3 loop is CAWSLGVNEQFF. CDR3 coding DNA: TGTGCCTGGAGTCTCGGGGTCAATGAGCAGTTCTTC.